One sample yielded the 20 T cell receptor beta chains listed below, sequenced in a study of cytomegalovirus exposure and HLA in healthy donors. The PCR made use of 60 Vbeta and 13 Jbeta primers. This table comes from immunoSEQ multiplex PCR, and its TCRdb copy is limited to in-frame clones, with some not included. The data hold 150,000 to 200,000 clones, with around 68% observed a single time. The specimen sequenced was PBMCs. The receptors stem from a man in his fifties or sixties in good health and CMV-seronegative.

This clone turned up a few times. The chain uses TRBV15 and TRBJ2-2; D might be TRBD2 (5 bases). The CDR3 is 14 residues long. V shed 1 base and J shed 7 bases, with 10 bases lying between them. Germline CDR1 reads LNHNV; CDR2 reads YYDKDF (reference sequence). The CDR3 sequence is CATSRGRELGELFF. CDR3 sequence (DNA): TGTGCCACCAGCAGAGGTCGGGAACTCGGGGAGCTGTTTTTT.

V and J are TRBV5-1 and TRBJ2-3; possible D gene TRBD1, 6 bases. The CDR3 contains 14 residues. The V and J ends lost 0 bases and 4 bases respectively, with 9 bases between them. Per the germline V gene, CDR1 is SGHRS and CDR2 is YFSETQ. CDR3 nucleotide sequence: TGCGCCAGCAGCTTGGGACAGGTCTCAGATACGCAGTATTTT. Translation: CASSLGQVSDTQYF.

The CDR3 region has the DNA TGTGCCAGCAGCCCCGACAGGGGGTATGGCTACACCTTC. This encodes CASSPDRGYGYTF. The chain uses TRBV4-2 and TRBJ1-2; 9 bases align to TRBD1. This CDR3 comprises 13 residues. Germline V gives CDR1 LGHNA, CDR2 YNFKEQ. V lost 4 bases and J lost 5; bases outside the gene matches: 2.

The sample holds a few counts of this clone. The chain combines TRBV28 with TRBJ1-5, with 7 bases that match TRBD1. There are 17 residues in the CDR3. The V and J ends lost 5 bases and 0 bases, in that order; junction bases with no gene match: 10. Germline V gives CDR1 MDHEN, CDR2 SYDVKM. DNA of the CDR3: TGTGCCAGCAGTCCCGGGGGACAGCAATATAGCAATCAGCCCCAGCATTTT. Its protein product is CASSPGGQQYSNQPQHF.

The chain uses TRBV11-2 and TRBJ1-4, with D maybe TRBD1 (5 bases). This CDR3 is 14 amino acids long. V was trimmed by 5 bases and J by 4 bases, leaving 11 bases between them. Germline lookup yields CDR1 SGHAT and CDR2 FQNNGV. This CDR3 is CASSATGFNEKLFF. CDR3 bases: TGTGCCAGCAGCGCTACAGGTTTTAATGAAAAACTGTTTTTT.

The chain joins TRBV6-5 to TRBJ2-7, with TRBD2 as a possible D gene (6 bases). The germline CDR1 and CDR2 sequences are MNHEY and SVGAGI. The CDR3 extends over 14 amino acids. V was clipped by 8 bases and J by 4 bases, with 18 bases between them. As DNA, the CDR3 is TGTGCCAGCGCCCACGGAGGGGCGGCGTACGAGCAGTACTTC. Amino acid sequence: CASAHGGAAYEQYF.

The chain has TRBV5-6 and TRBJ1-2; D is possibly TRBD1 (5 bases). The CDR3 loop spans 14 amino acids. CDR1 and CDR2 from the germline V gene are SGHDT and YYEEEE. V shed 4 bases and J shed 2 bases, with 12 bases lying between them. The CDR3 spells CASSRAGQNYGYTF. CDR3 in DNA: TGTGCCAGCAGCCGGGCAGGACAAAACTATGGCTACACCTTC.

The chain combines TRBV6-6 with TRBJ1-5, with 11 bases matching TRBD1. The CDR3 covers 14 residues. After removal of 5 bases from V and 4 bases from J, the junction contained 1 base not matched to a gene. Germline values: CDR1 MNHNY, CDR2 SVGAGI (reference sequence). The CDR3 here is CASSGQGANQPQHF. The CDR3 bases are TGTGCCAGCAGTGGACAGGGGGCAAATCAGCCCCAGCATTTT.

This clone was counted between two and nine times. The chain has TRBV19 and TRBJ1-2; the match to TRBD1 covers 10 bases. This CDR3 region has 14 residues. CDR1 is LNHDA and CDR2 is SQIVND in the germline V gene (reference sequence). V dropped 6 bases and J dropped 2; count of bases not matched to a gene: 3. The CDR3 sequence is CASSPDRGNYGYTF. DNA of the CDR3: TGTGCCAGTAGCCCGGACAGGGGGAACTATGGCTACACCTTC.

This clone was detected only a few times. The same CDR3 also results from other DNA sequences found in this sample. The V and J genes are TRBV6-4 and TRBJ1-1, with TRBD1 matching over 7 bases. Losses at the gene ends were 5 bases for V and 3 bases for J; bases not matched to a gene: 6. Germline V gene sequence: CDR1 MRHNA, CDR2 SNTAGT. The CDR3 extends over 14 amino acids. CDR3 DNA: TGTGCCAGCAGTAACAGGGGAGGTGACACTGAAGCTTTCTTT. Protein: CASSNRGGDTEAFF.

In its sample, this clone was seen a few times. This chain uses TRBV6-5 with TRBJ1-2; 7 bases are a match to TRBD1. V was clipped by 2 bases and J by 6 bases; unmatched bases: 3. CDR3 length: 13 amino acids. Germline CDR1 and CDR2: MNHEY and SVGAGI. In DNA form, the CDR3 reads TGTGCCAGCAGTTACGTCAGGGGGGATGGCTACACCTTC. Translated, it gives CASSYVRGDGYTF.

This rearrangement joins TRBV11-2 to TRBJ1-1; D perhaps matches TRBD1 (5 bases). Trimming removed 5 bases from V and 0 bases from J, with 16 bases in between. The CDR3 spans 16 residues. Germline CDR1 reads SGHAT; CDR2 reads FQNNGV. The CDR3: CASSASPQELNTEAFF. As DNA, the CDR3 is TGTGCCAGCAGCGCCAGCCCACAGGAGTTGAACACTGAAGCTTTCTTT.

The chain recombines TRBV4-3 with TRBJ1-2; D gene unclear. Trimming took off 0 bases at V and 5 bases at J, with 10 bases between the two ends. The CDR3 consists of 14 residues. Germline V CDR1 and CDR2: LGHNA, YSLEER. As DNA, the CDR3 is TGCGCCAGCAGCCAAGATTCGGGATTATATGGCTACACCTTC. It encodes CASSQDSGLYGYTF.

V usage is TRBV4-1 and J usage is TRBJ2-1; D perhaps matches TRBD1 (5 bases). Germline values: CDR1 MGHRA, CDR2 YSYEKL. The CDR3 is 18 residues long. V shed 0 bases and J shed 5 bases, with 20 bases lying between them. The CDR3 region has the DNA TGCGCCAGCAGCCAAGATACGGCGGTTGTCAGGGCGCACAATGAGCAGTTCTTC. Its protein product is CASSQDTAVVRAHNEQFF.

This chain links TRBV5-4 with TRBJ1-6; D is ambiguous. Germline CDR1 SGHNT, CDR2 YYREEE (reference sequence). V was trimmed by 0 bases and J by 0 bases, leaving 4 bases between them. The CDR3 sequence is 15 residues long. This CDR3 is CASSLVSSYNSPLHF. DNA of the CDR3: TGTGCCAGCAGCTTGGTTAGCTCCTATAATTCACCCCTCCACTTT.

This sequence joins TRBV27 and TRBJ2-3; 13 bases fit TRBD2. CDR1 is MNHEY, CDR2 SMNVEV, per germline (reference sequence). CDR3 length: 18 amino acids. The V and J ends lost 5 bases and 2 bases, in that order; junction bases with no gene match: 10. Here the CDR3 DNA reads TGTGCCAGCAGTCCCATCCGGACTAGCGGGGGAACCACAGATACGCAGTATTTT. It translates to CASSPIRTSGGTTDTQYF.

This clone has only a few counts. The chain is built from TRBV28 and TRBJ2-2; 10 bases fit TRBD1. The CDR3 contains 15 residues. The J segment lost 7 bases and the V segment lost 4 bases, leaving 6 bases of the junction unmatched. From germline, CDR1 is MDHEN and CDR2 SYDVKM. CDR3 region: CASSSTGGRLGELFF. CDR3 nucleotide sequence: TGTGCCAGCAGTTCGACAGGGGGCAGGCTCGGGGAGCTGTTTTTT.

The V call is TRBV5-1, the J call TRBJ2-3; TRBD2 aligns across 10 bases. V shed 3 bases and J 1 base; nucleotides not matched to a gene: 5. Germline values: CDR1 SGHRS, CDR2 YFSETQ. This CDR3 has 16 residues. The DNA of the CDR3 is TGCGCCAGCAGCTCTCAAAGCGGGGGGGGCACAGATACGCAGTATTTT. It translates to CASSSQSGGGTDTQYF.

A remark on this clone: Other DNA sequences in the same sample also yield this CDR3. The J gene is TRBJ1-2, the V gene TRBV5-6; no clear D gene. The V gene lost 2 bases and the J gene lost 8 bases, with 7 bases spanning the gap. There are 11 residues in the CDR3. CDR1 and CDR2 from the germline V gene are SGHDT and YYEEEE. CDR3 in DNA: TGTGCCAGCAGCTTAACGGGAGGCTACACCTTC. Translated: CASSLTGGYTF. The full variable domain, in which reference TRBV5-6 and TRBJ1-2 provide the parts outside the CDR3, is DAGVTQSPTHLIKTRGQQVTLRCSPKSGHDTVSWYQQALGQGPQFIFQYYEEEERQRGNFPDRFSGHQFPNYSSELNVNALLLGDSALYLCASSLTGGYTFGSGTRLTVV.

Here the CDR3 DNA reads TGCGCCAGCAGCTTGGTGGGCAGGGGAGTCGGAAATTCACCCCTCCACTTT. Protein: CASSLVGRGVGNSPLHF. The chain combines TRBV5-1 with TRBJ1-6; D perhaps matches TRBD1 (6 bases). Trimming removed 0 bases at V and 7 bases at J, with 17 bases between. CDR3 length equals 17 residues. Germline CDR1 is SGHRS and CDR2 is YFSETQ.